This T cell receptor (beta chain) was observed in a study of blood T cell repertoires in COVID-19. The junction had 2 bases not matched to a gene; V was cut back by 2 bases and J by 0 bases. Germline V CDR1 and CDR2: SGHNT, YENEEA. CDR3 length: 15 amino acids. The table came from immunoSEQ multiplex PCR; TCRdb's copy has only in-frame clones and leaves some out. The sample includes about 170,000 clones, approximately 82% seen only once; the top ten take less than 4.5%. The rearrangement uses TRBV11-3 and TRBJ2-3; 7 positions match TRBD2. Sequencing input: PBMCs or T cells enriched from blood (not recorded which). The TCR was taken from a woman aged 50 to 60 in a cohort exposed to, infected with or recovered from COVID-19 (not recorded which). The CDR3 DNA reads TGTGCCAGCAGCTTACGGGGGGTTAGCACAGATACGCAGTATTTT. It is translated as CASSLRGVSTDTQYF.